The 25 T cell receptor beta chains listed next were all sequenced from one sample in a study of control samples from healthy donors and cancer patients. Assay used: immunoSEQ multiplex PCR; TCRdb lists only in-frame clones, some missing. This sample carries 85,000 to 95,000 clones, approximately 78% of them seen once, and the ten largest clones take about 9.2%. Sample: blood. The receptors were gathered from an older woman in good health.

This chain uses TRBV19 with TRBJ1-5; D remains unclear. Germline CDR1 LNHDA, CDR2 SQIVND (reference sequence). The CDR3 has 15 amino acids. Deletions cut 4 bases from V and 3 bases from J, with 13 bases between. Here the CDR3 reads CASSTATNLNQPQHF. The CDR3 DNA sequence: TGTGCCAGTAGTACCGCGACCAACCTCAATCAGCCCCAGCATTTT. Drawing the rest from reference TRBV19 and TRBJ1-5, the complete variable domain is DGGITQSPKYLFRKEGQNVTLSCEQNLNHDAMYWYRQDPGQGLRLIYYSQIVNDFQKGDIAEGYSVSREKKESFPLTVTSAQKNPTAFYLCASSTATNLNQPQHFGDGTRLSIL.

The rearrangement joins TRBV4-1 to TRBJ1-1; D ambiguous. Between the trimmed V and J ends, which lost 1 base and 1 base, there was a span of 10 bases. This CDR3 contains 15 residues. Germline assignment: CDR1 MGHRA and CDR2 YSYEKL. CDR3 amino acids: CASSQVWAGNTEAFF. The CDR3 nucleotides read TGCGCCAGCAGCCAAGTGTGGGCGGGGAACACTGAAGCTTTCTTT.

This clone has just a few counts. The chain employs TRBV3-1 (or the pseudogene TRBV3-2) and TRBJ2-6; TRBD1 matches at 9 bases. The CDR3 length is 20 residues. From germline, CDR1 is LGHDT and CDR2 YNNKEL (reference sequence). Germline trimming cut 5 bases from V and 2 bases from J; bases unmatched to any gene: 16. The CDR3 spells CASSYLPGQGIRAGANVLTF. CDR3 nucleotides: TGTGCCAGCAGCTATTTACCCGGACAGGGGATACGGGCTGGGGCCAACGTCCTGACTTTC.

The table lists this clone with a few counts. The chain carries TRBV6-2 or TRBV6-3 and TRBJ1-5, with no clear D. The CDR3 covers 16 residues. Germline V gene lookup returns CDR1 MNHEY and CDR2 SVGEGT. Trimming removed 0 bases from V and 0 bases from J, with 9 bases in between. The CDR3 spells CASSYSLASSNQPQHF. CDR3 bases: TGTGCCAGCAGTTACTCGCTTGCGTCTAGCAATCAGCCCCAGCATTTT.

This chain uses TRBV25-1 with TRBJ2-3; D unresolved. This CDR3 comprises 12 residues. CDR1 is MGHDK, CDR2 SYGVNS, per germline. V was clipped by 8 bases and J by 8 bases, with 14 bases between them. Here the CDR3 reads CASLSSGGTQYF. CDR3 nucleotide sequence: TGTGCCAGCCTCTCGTCTGGTGGTACGCAGTATTTT.

Only one count was recorded for this clone. The chain couples TRBV28 to TRBJ1-3; tentative D call: TRBD1 (5 bases). V lost 1 base, J lost 0 bases, and 16 bases lay in between. Germline V lookup: CDR1 MDHEN, CDR2 SYDVKM. CDR3 length: 18 amino acids. For the CDR3, the DNA is TGTGCCAGCAGTTTATTCGGGGGTACAGAGTCCTCTGGAAACACCATATATTTT. Protein sequence: CASSLFGGTESSGNTIYF.

The chain has TRBV5-6 and TRBJ1-6; 7 nucleotides align to TRBD1. CDR1 is SGHDT, CDR2 YYEEEE, per germline. The trim removed 4 bases at V and 7 bases at J, leaving 5 bases unmatched. The CDR3 has 14 amino acids. This chain's CDR3 is CASSLDRPNSPLHF. The CDR3 DNA reads as TGTGCCAGCAGCCTGGACAGGCCGAATTCACCCCTCCACTTT.

The rearrangement uses TRBV12-3 or TRBV12-4 and TRBJ2-7; tentatively, D is TRBD2 (6 bases). Trimming took off 6 bases at V and 2 bases at J, with 11 bases between the two ends. CDR3 length equals 13 residues. CDR3 in amino acids: CASSRTGAYEQYF. CDR3 DNA: TGTGCCAGCAGCAGGACGGGAGCCTACGAGCAGTACTTC.

The CDR3 loop is CASSLPYGESSYEQYF. CDR3 coding DNA: TGTGCCAGCAGTTTACCCTACGGGGAATCTTCCTACGAGCAGTACTTC. The chain joins TRBV28 to TRBJ2-7; D is possibly TRBD2 (5 bases). Germline V gene lookup returns CDR1 MDHEN and CDR2 SYDVKM. The CDR3 is 16 amino acids. The ends were cut back, 2 bases at V and 1 base at J, with 15 bases in the middle.

This sequence joins TRBV7-9 and TRBJ1-5; 9 bases agree with TRBD1. The CDR3 sequence is 14 residues long. The V gene's germline CDR1 is SEHNR and CDR2 FQNEAQ (reference sequence). J gave up 7 bases and V 5 bases, and 6 bases lay outside the gene matches. The CDR3 DNA follows: TGTGCCAGCAGCGCCGGGGACAGGGTCCAGCCCCAGCATTTT. Encoded protein: CASSAGDRVQPQHF.

V gene TRBV28 combines with J gene TRBJ2-3; 11 bases agree with TRBD2. Per germline, CDR1 MDHEN and CDR2 SYDVKM. The CDR3 loop spans 18 amino acids. The J segment lost 2 bases and the V segment lost 2 bases, leaving 9 bases of the junction unmatched. CDR3 sequence: CASSLGLQTSGATDTQYF. The CDR3 nucleotides are TGTGCCAGCAGTTTAGGGCTCCAGACTAGCGGGGCCACAGATACGCAGTATTTT.

This sequence joins TRBV12-3 or TRBV12-4 and TRBJ2-5; 7 bases map to TRBD1. The CDR3 is 12 amino acids. V was clipped by 4 bases and J by 11 bases; unmatched bases: 7. In nucleotides, the CDR3 is TGTGCCAGCAGTTCCGGGAACAGGGGTCAGTACTTC. Translating it yields CASSSGNRGQYF.

The gene calls are TRBV6-5 and TRBJ1-2, with 9 bases aligning to TRBD1. The trim removed 5 bases at V and 2 bases at J, leaving 0 bases unmatched. This CDR3 comprises 13 residues. Germline CDR1 reads MNHEY; CDR2 reads SVGAGI. In DNA, the CDR3 is TGTGCCAGCAGTACAGGGGGCAACTATGGCTACACCTTC. This encodes CASSTGGNYGYTF.

This chain connects TRBV10-1 to TRBJ2-1; D is possibly TRBD2 (5 bases). Per the germline V gene, CDR1 is WNHNN and CDR2 is SYGVQD (reference sequence). With 0 bases removed from V and 8 bases from J, the gap between germline ends came to 14 bases. The CDR3 extends over 15 amino acids. In nucleotides, the CDR3 is TGCGCCAGCAGTGAGTCGCACTCGAGGGTGGATGAGCAGTTCTTC. Translated: CASSESHSRVDEQFF.

The V and J genes are TRBV12-3 or TRBV12-4 and TRBJ1-4, with D uncertain. This CDR3 region has 13 residues. Trimming cost V 1 base and J 8 bases, with 8 bases left between them. The CDR3 region is CASSLDLPEKLFF. In DNA form, the CDR3 reads TGTGCCAGCAGTTTAGATCTACCCGAAAAACTGTTTTTT.

This chain links TRBV2 with TRBJ1-5, with 9 bases matching TRBD1. Per germline, CDR1 SNHLY and CDR2 FYNNEI. The V and J ends lost 4 bases and 6 bases, in that order; junction bases with no gene match: 4. This CDR3 comprises 14 residues. The CDR3 DNA is TGTGCCAGCAGTGTAGGGACAGGGAGTCAGCCCCAGCATTTT. It encodes CASSVGTGSQPQHF.

This chain links TRBV6-6 with TRBJ2-1; possibly TRBD2 for D (6 bases). The germline V gene has CDR1 MNHNY and CDR2 SVGAGI (reference sequence). The CDR3 length is 15 residues. The germline V and J ends were trimmed by 3 bases and 8 bases, with 17 bases remaining between them. CDR3 sequence (DNA): TGTGCCAGCAGTTATTTACTAGCTTTAGGCGATGAGCAGTTCTTC. Translating gives CASSYLLALGDEQFF.

The J gene is TRBJ2-3, the V gene TRBV5-1; no reliable D call. In germline, CDR1 is SGHRS, CDR2 YFSETQ. This CDR3 region has 12 residues. Trimming removed 3 bases from V and 6 bases from J, with 8 bases in between. CDR3 nucleotide sequence: TGCGCCAGCAGCTCAGACTTGGATACGCAGTATTTT. It is translated as CASSSDLDTQYF. Looking up the rest from reference TRBV5-1 and TRBJ2-3 gives the full variable domain: KAGVTQTPRYLIKTRGQQVTLSCSPISGHRSVSWYQQTPGQGLQFLFEYFSETQRNKGNFPGRFSGRQFSNSRSEMNVSTLELGDSALYLCASSSDLDTQYFGPGTRLTVL.

In this sample, this clone turned up once. This chain joins TRBV4-1 and TRBJ2-1; D is perhaps TRBD1 (6 bases). V lost 3 bases and J lost 2, with 23 bases in between. This CDR3 is built from 19 residues. Germline V gene sequence: CDR1 MGHRA, CDR2 YSYEKL. CDR3 coding DNA: TGCGCCAGCAGCCAGATGGAACCGGGACACCCCCGGGCCTACAATGAGCAGTTCTTC. Translation gives CASSQMEPGHPRAYNEQFF.

This clone was observed a handful of times. The rearrangement joins TRBV18 to TRBJ1-3; TRBD1 aligns across 8 bases. CDR1 KGHSH and CDR2 LQKENI come from the germline V gene. V shed 2 bases and J 4 bases; nucleotides not matched to a gene: 13. This CDR3 contains 18 residues. The chain's CDR3 is CASSPSIGRGRFGNTIYF. CDR3 nucleotides: TGTGCCAGCTCACCATCCATTGGCAGGGGGCGATTCGGAAACACCATATATTTT.

The V call is TRBV27, the J call TRBJ1-5; TRBD1 aligns across 8 bases. This CDR3 is built from 13 residues. Germline CDR1 MNHEY, CDR2 SMNVEV (reference sequence). The V gene end was trimmed by 6 bases and the J gene end by 8 bases; junction bases not matched to a gene: 6. The CDR3 loop reads CASSHRGIEPQHF. CDR3 DNA: TGTGCCAGCAGCCACAGGGGGATAGAGCCCCAGCATTTT.

In this sample, this clone turned up once. The gene calls are TRBV6-1 and TRBJ1-1, with unresolved D. CDR3 length equals 14 residues. CDR1 is MNHNS, CDR2 SASEGT, per germline. The V and J ends lost 0 bases and 0 bases respectively, with 5 bases between them. The CDR3 region is CASSEAYLNTEAFF. The CDR3 DNA follows: TGTGCCAGCAGTGAAGCCTACCTGAACACTGAAGCTTTCTTT.

This chain joins TRBV2 and TRBJ1-5; TRBD1 agrees at 11 bases. This CDR3 has 15 amino acids. J gave up 6 bases and V 7 bases, and 8 bases lay outside the gene matches. CDR1 is SNHLY, CDR2 FYNNEI, per germline. The DNA of the CDR3 is TGTGCCAGCACTCCCGGGACAGGGGGAGGTCAGCCCCAGCATTTT. This codes for CASTPGTGGGQPQHF.

This chain connects TRBV7-9 to TRBJ2-6; possibly TRBD1 or TRBD2 for D (5 bases each). The V gene lost 2 bases and the J gene lost 2 bases, with 7 bases spanning the gap. CDR3 length equals 15 residues. The germline V gene encodes CDR1 SEHNR and CDR2 FQNEAQ (reference sequence). The CDR3 DNA follows: TGTGCCAGCAGCTTACAGGGAGCTGGGGCCAACGTCCTGACTTTC. This codes for CASSLQGAGANVLTF.

The V gene is TRBV5-1, the J gene TRBJ2-1; weak D call: TRBD2 (6 bases). The CDR3 consists of 15 residues. V gave up 5 bases and J gave up 5 bases, with 17 bases separating them. Germline V gene sequence: CDR1 SGHRS, CDR2 YFSETQ. CDR3 coding DNA: TGCGCCAGCAGTACGGAGGGAGAGGCCAACAATGAGCAGTTCTTC. Translation: CASSTEGEANNEQFF.